Listed here are 31 T cell receptor beta chains from one sample, sequenced in a study of neurological immune-mediated disorders. TCRdb reprocessed the 5' RACE reads with MiXCR, giving one entry per CDR3 protein. The data contain 40,000 or so distinct CDR3 sequences, around 2.5% of them singletons. The sequenced sample was PBMCs. These receptors all come from a man aged 50-60 years with multiple sclerosis.

This clonotype was found many times. The chain is built from TRBV28 and TRBJ1-1; 8 nucleotides align to TRBD1. This CDR3 spans 17 amino acids. V lost 5 bases, J lost 0 bases, and 11 bases stayed unmatched. Germline V gives CDR1 MDHEN, CDR2 SYDVKM. The CDR3 DNA reads as TGTGCCAGCAGTCAAATGTCAGGGGGCGAATTGAACACTGAAGCTTTCTTT. It encodes CASSQMSGGELNTEAFF.

This clonotype showed up many times. The V call is TRBV10-3, the J call TRBJ2-2; 8 bases are a match to TRBD1. The J segment lost 0 bases and the V segment lost 3 bases, leaving 3 bases of the junction unmatched. The CDR3 runs 16 residues. Per the germline V gene, CDR1 is ENHRY and CDR2 is SYGVKD. CDR3 residues: CAISDRQGPNTGELFF. The CDR3 coding sequence is TGTGCCATCAGTGATCGACAGGGGCCGAACACCGGGGAGCTGTTTTTT.

This clonotype was seen many times. The V and J genes are TRBV12-3 or TRBV12-4 and TRBJ2-1; TRBD2 is a possible D gene (7 bases). The CDR3 has 14 amino acids. V was cut by 5 bases and J by 6 bases, with 14 bases left in between. The CDR3 bases are TGTGCCAGCAGTGGGGGGGGGGCCGTCAATGAGCAGTTCTTC. Its translation: CASSGGGAVNEQFF.

This clonotype was recorded at least ten times. The rearrangement joins TRBV7-2 to TRBJ1-3; D call uncertain. Germline V CDR1 and CDR2: SGHTA, FQGNSA. The V end was cut by 1 base, the J end by 4 bases, with 5 bases between. This CDR3 comprises 13 residues. The CDR3 sequence: CASSLDVGNTIYF. CDR3 nucleotide sequence: TGTGCCAGCAGCTTAGACGTAGGAAACACCATATATTTT. The whole variable domain, filled in from reference TRBV7-2 and TRBJ1-3, reads GAGVSQSPSNKVTEKGKDVELRCDPISGHTALYWYRQSLGQGLEFLIYFQGNSAPDKSGLPSDRFSAERTGGSVSTLTIQRTQQEDSAVYLCASSLDVGNTIYFGEGSWLTVV.

In this sample, this clonotype turned up many times. The genes are TRBV14 and TRBJ1-1, with 7 bases aligning to TRBD1. There are 12 residues in the CDR3. Germline V lookup: CDR1 SGHDN, CDR2 FVKESK. With 8 bases clipped from V and 1 base from J, the junction kept 1 base outside the gene matches. CDR3 in DNA: TGTGCCAGCCGGACAGGGAACACTGAAGCTTTCTTT. It specifies CASRTGNTEAFF.

Ten or more counts support this clonotype. J is TRBJ1-2 and V is TRBV3-1, with 8 positions matching TRBD1. V dropped 5 bases and J dropped 2; count of bases not matched to a gene: 4. This CDR3 comprises 14 residues. Per germline, CDR1 LGHDT and CDR2 YNNKEL (reference sequence). CDR3 amino acids: CASSRGQENYGYTF. CDR3 nucleotide sequence: TGTGCCAGCAGCAGGGGACAGGAGAACTATGGCTACACCTTC.

There are many counts of this clonotype. Being one base from a much bigger clone, this may be a read error. No conserved phenylalanine or tryptophan ends this CDR3, so it is likely a read error. The limits of the CDR3 on the DNA are not certain, so only TCRdb's listed CDR3 is given. The CDR3 loop is CASSETGRSSPLNC. The chain links TRBV10-2 to TRBJ1-6; TRBD1 is the table's D call, not checked against the DNA. Germline CDR1 and CDR2: WSHSY and SAAADI. Ends included, the CDR3 has 14 residues.

This clonotype has only a few counts. The chain combines TRBV6-2 or TRBV6-3 with TRBJ2-1; 8 bases are shared with TRBD2. Germline assignment: CDR1 MNHEY and CDR2 SVGEGT. This CDR3 is built from 13 residues. V gave up 6 bases and J gave up 7 bases; unmatched junction bases: 5. CDR3 sequence: CASSLTGGNEQFF. The CDR3 DNA follows: TGTGCCAGCAGCCTGACGGGGGGGAATGAGCAGTTCTTC.

This clonotype was counted ten times or more. This chain joins TRBV5-5 and TRBJ2-2; TRBD1 matches at 7 bases. Looked up from germline, CDR1 is SGHKS and CDR2 is YYEKEE (reference sequence). CDR3 size: 13 residues. The junction had 5 bases not matched to a gene; V was cut back by 5 bases and J by 7 bases. This CDR3 reads CASSRQGDGELFF. The CDR3 DNA follows: TGTGCCAGCAGTCGACAGGGTGACGGGGAGCTGTTTTTT.

This clonotype was detected many times. This chain connects TRBV11-2 to TRBJ1-1, with D uncertain. Looked up from germline, CDR1 is SGHAT and CDR2 is FQNNGV. Between the trimmed V and J ends, which lost 7 bases and 4 bases, there was a span of 16 bases. The CDR3 runs to 14 residues. CDR3 bases: TGTGCCAGCACCCCCCAAGTGGTGGGCACTGAAGCTTTCTTT. Translated, it gives CASTPQVVGTEAFF.

This clonotype has ten or more counts. The V gene is TRBV7-6, the J gene TRBJ1-6; D unresolved. Germline V lookup: CDR1 SGHVS, CDR2 FNYEAQ. The CDR3 consists of 15 residues. V lost 4 bases to trimming and J lost 3 bases, with 10 bases between them. CDR3 DNA sequence: TGTGCCAGCAGCTCCGGGATCCACTATAATTCACCCCTCCACTTT. This gives the protein CASSSGIHYNSPLHF.

This clonotype was observed at least ten times. The junction departs from germline at one end; a sequencing error may be responsible. The V call is TRBV5-6, the J call TRBJ1-5; D is unclear. Per germline, CDR1 SGHDT and CDR2 YYEEEE. The CDR3 runs 14 residues. The CDR3 sequence is CASSLRASNQPQNF. CDR3 in DNA: TGTGCCAGCAGCTTGAGGGCAAGCAATCAGCCCCAGAATTTT.

In this sample, this clonotype turned up many times. The CDR3 region is CASSRAGALNEQFF. The CDR3, as DNA: TGCGCCAGCAGCCGCGCGGGGGCTCTCAATGAGCAGTTCTTC. This chain connects TRBV5-1 to TRBJ2-1; a possible D gene is TRBD2 (7 bases). Trimming shortened V by 4 bases and J by 6 bases, and 14 bases separated the two germline ends. Germline V gives CDR1 SGHRS, CDR2 YFSETQ. CDR3 length: 14 amino acids.

This clonotype was seen many times. This chain links TRBV5-1 with TRBJ2-5; 7 nucleotides match TRBD1. The germline gives CDR1 SGHRS, CDR2 YFSETQ. This CDR3 is built from 16 residues. The V gene end was trimmed by 6 bases and the J gene end by 1 base; junction bases not matched to a gene: 12. The CDR3 nucleotides are TGCGCCAGCACCCTTCAGACAGGGTCGCGCCAAGAGACCCAGTACTTC. Protein: CASTLQTGSRQETQYF. Combining the CDR3 with reference TRBV5-1 and TRBJ2-5 gives the whole variable domain KAGVTQTPRYLIKTRGQQVTLSCSPISGHRSVSWYQQTPGQGLQFLFEYFSETQRNKGNFPGRFSGRQFSNSRSEMNVSTLELGDSALYLCASTLQTGSRQETQYFGPGTRLLVL.

This clonotype came up many times. This chain links TRBV5-1 with TRBJ1-5; TRBD1 aligns across 10 bases. Germline assignment: CDR1 SGHRS and CDR2 YFSETQ. There are 14 residues in the CDR3. The V and J ends lost 4 bases and 5 bases, in that order; junction bases with no gene match: 3. The CDR3 spells CASSRGTGDQPQHF. CDR3 nucleotide sequence: TGCGCCAGCAGCCGCGGGACAGGGGATCAGCCCCAGCATTTT.

CDR3 nucleotides: TGTGCCAGCAGCTTAGTAAAGCGGGGTCAAGAGCAGTACTTC. Translation gives CASSLVKRGQEQYF. The J gene is TRBJ2-7, the V gene TRBV11-2, with TRBD2 matching 7 bases. The CDR3 contains 14 residues. Trimming removed 1 base from V and 7 bases from J; junction bases left unmatched: 7. Germline V gene data show CDR1 as SGHAT and CDR2 as FQNNGV.

This clonotype was recorded many times. The V and J genes are TRBV29-1 and TRBJ1-1; the D is unclear. Germline V gene sequence: CDR1 SQVTM, CDR2 ANQGSEA. Trimming removed 6 bases from V and 1 base from J, with 9 bases in between. The CDR3 runs to 12 residues. CDR3 DNA: TGCAGCGTCCCAGACCCGAACACTGAAGCTTTCTTT. It encodes CSVPDPNTEAFF.

In its sample, this clonotype was seen a few times. The chain carries TRBV18 and TRBJ1-2; D is undetermined. Trimming removed 1 base from V and 4 bases from J, with 13 bases in between. CDR3 length equals 15 residues. Germline V gene data show CDR1 as KGHSH and CDR2 as LQKENI. The CDR3 loop reads CASSPQTDWGYGYTF. CDR3 sequence (DNA): TGTGCCAGCTCACCACAGACGGACTGGGGCTATGGCTACACCTTC.

The sample holds many counts of this clonotype. The V and J genes are TRBV18 and TRBJ1-1; perhaps TRBD1 as D (5 bases). This CDR3 is built from 13 residues. The germline V and J ends were trimmed by 5 bases and 4 bases, with 11 bases remaining between them. The germline CDR1 and CDR2 sequences are KGHSH and LQKENI. CDR3 in amino acids: CASSGARGTEAFF. The DNA for the CDR3 is TGTGCCAGCTCAGGGGCTAGGGGCACTGAAGCTTTCTTT.

This clonotype was observed a handful of times. This CDR3 reads CASSLALFRLAGGYNEQFF. The CDR3 nucleotides are TGTGCCAGCAGCTTAGCGCTTTTTCGACTAGCGGGGGGATACAATGAGCAGTTCTTC. This chain uses TRBV7-2 with TRBJ2-1, with 13 bases matching TRBD2. The germline gives CDR1 SGHTA, CDR2 FQGNSA. Trimming removed 0 bases from V and 4 bases from J; junction bases left unmatched: 9. CDR3 size: 19 residues.

In its sample, this clonotype was seen many times. The gene calls are TRBV7-2 and TRBJ2-5; 11 bases are shared with TRBD2. CDR1 is SGHTA and CDR2 is FQGNSA in the germline V gene. The CDR3 has 18 amino acids. The J segment lost 4 bases and the V segment lost 1 base, leaving 11 bases of the junction unmatched. In DNA form, the CDR3 reads TGTGCCAGCAGCTTAGGGGTTGGTAGCGGGGGGGCCCTAGAGACCCAGTACTTC. Translating it yields CASSLGVGSGGALETQYF. The entire variable domain, with the rest obtained from reference TRBV7-2 and TRBJ2-5, is as follows: GAGVSQSPSNKVTEKGKDVELRCDPISGHTALYWYRQSLGQGLEFLIYFQGNSAPDKSGLPSDRFSAERTGGSVSTLTIQRTQQEDSAVYLCASSLGVGSGGALETQYFGPGTRLLVL.

As to this clonotype: A read error may be the cause here, since a much bigger clone is one base away. The gene calls are TRBV9 and TRBJ2-7; no definite D call. Germline values: CDR1 SGDLS, CDR2 YYNGEE. V lost 3 bases, J lost 4 bases, and 17 bases lay in between. The CDR3 totals 15 residues. CDR3 nucleotide sequence: TGTGCCAGCAGCGAGACCCCATGGTTGTCTTACGAGCAGTACTTC. The encoded protein is CASSETPWLSYEQYF. Supplemented by reference TRBV9 and TRBJ2-7, the full variable domain reads DSGVTQTPKHLITATGQRVTLRCSPRSGDLSVYWYQQSLDQGLQFLIQYYNGEERAKGNILERFSAQQFPDLHSELNLSSLELGDSALYFCASSETPWLSYEQYFGPGTRLTVT.

This clonotype was seen many times. The chain employs TRBV7-2 and TRBJ2-1; tentatively, D is TRBD2 (6 bases). CDR3 length: 17 amino acids. Between the trimmed V and J ends, which lost 5 bases and 2 bases, there was a span of 19 bases. The germline CDR1 and CDR2 sequences are SGHTA and FQGNSA. The CDR3 loop is CASSPRVAGQTYNEQFF. CDR3 in DNA: TGTGCCAGCAGCCCGAGGGTCGCGGGGCAAACCTACAATGAGCAGTTCTTC.

This clonotype was recorded many times. This chain joins TRBV7-2 and TRBJ2-2; no clear D gene. V lost 1 base, J lost 1 base, and 7 bases lay in between. This CDR3 is 15 amino acids long. Germline CDR1 is SGHTA and CDR2 is FQGNSA. CDR3 bases: TGTGCCAGCAGCTTAGTTCTCAGGAACACCGGGGAGCTGTTTTTT. Amino acid sequence: CASSLVLRNTGELFF.

In this sample, this clonotype turned up many times. J is TRBJ2-5 and V is TRBV3-1, with 13 bases aligning to TRBD2. CDR1 and CDR2 from the germline V gene are LGHDT and YNNKEL (reference sequence). With 1 base clipped from V and 3 bases from J, the junction kept 5 bases outside the gene matches. This CDR3 has 17 amino acids. The CDR3 nucleotides are TGTGCCAGCAGCCAAGGGGAGGGACTAGCGGGGAAAGAGACCCAGTACTTC. Encoded protein: CASSQGEGLAGKETQYF.

By proportion, this clonotype is medium-sized (0.01 to 0.1%). The chain carries TRBV27 and TRBJ2-7; TRBD2 agrees at 7 bases. Germline V gene sequence: CDR1 MNHEY, CDR2 SMNVEV (reference sequence). J gave up 6 bases and V 2 bases, and 1 base lay outside the gene matches. This CDR3 region has 12 residues. The CDR3 coding sequence is TGTGCCAGCAGTTTAACGGGAGGCGAGCAGTACTTC. This sequence encodes CASSLTGGEQYF.

This clonotype has at least ten counts. This chain connects TRBV25-1 to TRBJ1-5; D is possibly TRBD1 (5 bases). The CDR3 length is 14 residues. From germline, CDR1 is MGHDK and CDR2 SYGVNS. The V end was cut by 6 bases, the J end by 5 bases, with 14 bases between. The CDR3 spells CASSSGMGDQPQHF. In DNA form, the CDR3 reads TGTGCCAGCAGCTCAGGGATGGGGGATCAGCCCCAGCATTTT.

This clonotype was observed many times. V is TRBV29-1 and J is TRBJ1-1; tentative D call: TRBD1 (5 bases). With 7 bases removed from V and 3 bases from J, the gap between germline ends came to 12 bases. This CDR3 comprises 12 residues. Germline V gene sequence: CDR1 SQVTM, CDR2 ANQGSEA. CDR3 DNA sequence: TGCAGCGCGAGGGACTCGGACACTGAAGCTTTCTTT. Protein: CSARDSDTEAFF.

This clonotype was picked up many times. J is TRBJ2-7 and V is TRBV20-1; no clear D gene. CDR3 length equals 12 residues. In germline, CDR1 is DFQATT, CDR2 SNEGSKA (reference sequence). V was pared by 2 bases and J by 0 bases, with 5 bases between. CDR3 region: CSARQDSYEQYF. In nucleotides, the CDR3 is TGCAGTGCTAGACAGGACTCCTACGAGCAGTACTTC.

This clonotype was seen repeatedly, ten times or more. This chain joins TRBV5-1 and TRBJ1-2; no reliable D call. The CDR3 is 14 amino acids. Deletions cut 4 bases from V and 8 bases from J, with 18 bases between. CDR1 and CDR2 (germline): SGHRS, YFSETQ. This CDR3 reads CASSLEPGSRGYTF. The CDR3 nucleotides are TGCGCCAGCAGCCTAGAGCCCGGGAGCCGAGGCTACACCTTC.

This clonotype was counted at least ten times. J is TRBJ1-4 and V is TRBV12-3 or TRBV12-4; perhaps TRBD1 as D (5 bases). Between the trimmed V and J ends, which lost 5 bases and 7 bases, there was a span of 14 bases. This CDR3 comprises 14 residues. In DNA, the CDR3 is TGTGCCAGCAGTACCCAGGGAAAATCTGAAAAACTGTTTTTT. Amino acid sequence: CASSTQGKSEKLFF.